This T cell receptor beta chain was sequenced for a study of shared clonotypes between healthy human individuals (dated by TCRdb to the early 2020s). As for the study more broadly: A couple of women and three men aged 18 to 49 years were included in the cohort. Libraries were prepared and TCR repertoires were sequenced by different laboratories using diverse techniques, in order to increase sequencing depth and limit assay-specific biases. Each donor's leukapheresis produced roughly between roughly 0.9 and 9 billion PBMCs. To estimate repertoire size and how much clonotype sharing occurs between individuals, the study deeply sequenced the blood TCR repertoires of several healthy adults. Per donor, three plates each were used for CD4 naive and CD4 memory, two for CD8 naive, and one for CD8 memory. What the work shows at the level of the full study, not this receptor alone: The genetic and exposure-history diversity represented was limited by the small number of donors. Sharing across a few donors was observed for roughly 5% of naive CD4, 3% to 4% of naive CD8, 2.3% of memory CD4, and over 0.3% of memory CD8 clonotypes. Pairwise subsampling led to the expectation that sequencing depth would affect the degree of clonotype sharing among donors. Estimated clonotype richness was generally larger for naive than for memory subsets. Incomplete sequencing was indicated by rarefaction of sorted-subset datasets, despite the large sequencing depth. Sampling was restricted to blood, and TCR repertoires in tissues likely differ from the TCR repertoires found in blood. Clonotypes shared by all four sorted-subset donors showed higher generation probabilities than non-shared clonotypes.

Healthy HIV-negative adults with no recently reported acute infections or vaccinations were included as donors. Only Caucasian adults living in Nashville, Tennessee, USA were represented among the donors. Magnetic negative selection was used to enrich CD4+ T cells, after which naive cells were positively selected on CD45RA and the negative fraction became the memory subset. Blood was obtained by leukapheresis, after which PBMCs were separated by Ficoll-Histopaque density gradient centrifugation and cryopreserved in liquid nitrogen vapor phase. Purity and quantity of every magnetically sorted T cell population were checked by analytical flow cytometry. Genomic DNA was isolated from each sorted fraction and quantified by UV absorbance on a Nanodrop 2000c. The CDR3 contains 13 residues, cysteine and phenylalanine counted. Of all the DNA, just the CDR3 is kept, 39 bases in frame from base 1. The V and J ends are trimmed by 3 bases and 3 bases, leaving 9 bases between them. The germline V gene provides CDR1 SGDLS and CDR2 YYNGEE.

Comments on this clone: Its antigen remains undetermined. Base-call qualities are not available, and no considerably larger clone is one nucleotide away.

Using the deep immunoSEQ assay, TCR CDR3 regions were amplified from genomic DNA by multiplex PCR. For each cell subset, the extracted genomic DNA was distributed evenly across all wells of several immunoSEQ 96-well plates, and each plate served as one replicate. For sorted subsets, 200 to 250 ng of genomic DNA, equivalent to 30,000 or so T cell genomes, went into each replicate PCR. Purified libraries were quantified with a Qubit 3.0 fluorometer, sized on a Bioanalyzer 2100, and re-quantified with the KAPA Library Quantification kit. Every immunoSEQ 96-well plate was sequenced on a separate single-read 150-cycle Illumina NextSeq 550 flow cell. In the original analysis: Because the immunoSEQ output held only junctional sequences and lacked quality scores, the filtering could not match the filtering applied to full-length reads. To assign V/J genes and CDR3, sequences were annotated using PyIR, a Python wrapper for IgBLAST v1.9, with IMGT germline references. Reads were removed for weak V/J assignments (E-value above 1e-6), missing CDR3, stop codons, out-of-frame junctions, or ambiguous translated residues. A V3J clonotype was defined by an identical inferred V gene, J gene, and CDR3 amino acid sequence. Percentage overlap between repertoires was computed as shared unique clonotypes divided by the size of the smaller repertoire. Richness of each repertoire was evaluated using RTK rarefaction, the Chao1 estimator, and Recon v2.1 estimates of unobserved clonotypes. For all TCRbeta clonotypes obtained by the gDNA method from a few donors, generation probabilities were computed with OLGA. TCRdb stores this immuneACCESS table with in-frame sequences only. Part of the clones is absent; in the studies checked, under half of the shortfall reflects unresolved V genes, and no reason is known for the rest. V and J calls and clone size are given by that table; D and trimming were obtained from the DNA. This sample holds over 150,000 clones; about 68% were observed only once. The ten largest clones capture less than 11% of the sample.

The receptor was isolated from a man aged 25-45 years in good health. The specimen sequenced was memory CD4+ T cells sorted from blood. The meaning of the sample's cell subset or site label: CD45RA-negative fraction. In this chain, TRBV9 is recombined with TRBJ2-5, with the D gene call left open. The CDR3 region reads CASSATGKETQYF. The sequenced DNA: TGTGCCAGCAGCGCTACCGGAAAAGAGACCCAGTACTTC.